Included here is one T cell receptor (beta chain) sequence, with context. Its antigen is currently unknown. The data were obtained in a study of shared clonotypes between healthy human individuals. Germline CDR1 reads SGHDT; CDR2 reads YYEEEE. With 4 bases removed from V and 4 bases from J, the gap between germline ends came to 11 bases. The CDR3 runs to 13 residues. Overall study results and limits: Clonotype sharing among donors likely depends on sequencing depth. Memory subsets generally showed lower estimated richness than naive subsets.

Profiling relied on immunoSEQ multiplex PCR, and the TCRdb table lists in-frame clones only, not all of them. Of hundreds of thousands of clones in the sample, about 96% were seen once. Sequencing was carried out using memory CD8+ T cells sorted from blood. Subset denoted: CD45RO+ cells pooled with CCR7-negative TemRA cells. The chain has TRBV5-6 and TRBJ1-1, with D perhaps TRBD1 (5 bases). This sequence was found in a man aged 25 to 40 in good health. The CDR3 DNA sequence: TGTGCCAGCAGCCCCGGGGGGGGCACTGAAGCTTTCTTT. Its protein is CASSPGGGTEAFF.